This T cell receptor (beta chain) comes out of a study of OX40 agonist ivuxolimab in advanced cancers. Study context: The study gave patients intravenous ivuxolimab at 0.01 to 10 mg/kg every 2 weeks.

Points on this clone: The antigen is unknown.

Study results and caveats: With doses of 0.1 to 3.0 mg/kg, CD4+ and CD8+ blood T cells had undergone clonal expansion by week 6.

Sequencing used immunoSEQ multiplex PCR; TCRdb keeps in-frame clones, though not all of them. The sample carries about 100,000 clones, approximately 94% recorded once. The TCR originated in an adult with an advanced solid tumor such as melanoma, head and neck, liver or kidney cancer. Sequenced material: CD4+ or CD8+ T cells sorted from blood, taken in a trial of the OX40 agonist ivuxolimab.

CDR3 in amino acids: CASSDNRDTLQETQYF. CDR3 nucleotides: TGTGCCAGCAGCGACAACCGGGACACTCTCCAAGAGACCCAGTACTTC. This sequence joins TRBV9 and TRBJ2-5; tentatively, D is TRBD1 (6 bases). Germline CDR1 and CDR2: SGDLS and YYNGEE. Between the trimmed V and J ends, which lost 3 bases and 1 base, there was a span of 16 bases. The CDR3 covers 16 residues.